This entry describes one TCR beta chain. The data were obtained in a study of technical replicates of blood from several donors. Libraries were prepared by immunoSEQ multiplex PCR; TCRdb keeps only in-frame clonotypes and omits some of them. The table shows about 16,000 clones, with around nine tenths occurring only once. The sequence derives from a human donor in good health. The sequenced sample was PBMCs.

The CDR3: CASSLVSGVRSEAFF. CDR3 coding DNA: TGTGCCAGCAGCTTAGTCTCGGGGGTACGCTCTGAAGCTTTCTTT. This rearrangement joins TRBV7-2 to TRBJ1-1; possible D gene TRBD1, 5 bases. Germline CDR1 reads SGHTA; CDR2 reads FQGNSA. V was cut by 1 base and J by 6 bases, with 15 bases left in between. The CDR3 loop spans 15 amino acids.